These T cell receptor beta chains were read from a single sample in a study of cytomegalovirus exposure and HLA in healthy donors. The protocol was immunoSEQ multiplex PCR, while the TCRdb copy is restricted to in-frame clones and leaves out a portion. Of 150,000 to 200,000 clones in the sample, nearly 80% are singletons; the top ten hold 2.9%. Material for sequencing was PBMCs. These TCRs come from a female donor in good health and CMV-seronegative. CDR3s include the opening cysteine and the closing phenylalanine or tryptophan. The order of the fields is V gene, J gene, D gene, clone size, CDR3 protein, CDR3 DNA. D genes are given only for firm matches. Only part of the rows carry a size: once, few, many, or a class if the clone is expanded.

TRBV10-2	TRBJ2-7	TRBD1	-	CASSDPGTGTSYEQYF	TGCGCCAGCAGTGACCCCGGGACAGGAACCTCCTACGAGCAGTACTTC
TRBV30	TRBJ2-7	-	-	CAWTVGGEQYF	TGTGCCTGGACCGTAGGGGGCGAGCAGTACTTC
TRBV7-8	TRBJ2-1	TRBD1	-	CASSPGQGFEDNEQFF	TGTGCCAGCAGCCCAGGACAGGGCTTTGAAGACAATGAGCAGTTCTTC
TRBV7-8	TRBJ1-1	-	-	CASSLAGTVNTEAFF	TGTGCCAGCAGCTTAGCCGGGACTGTGAACACTGAAGCTTTCTTT
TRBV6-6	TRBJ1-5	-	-	CASSYVGSNSHFF	TGTGCCAGCAGTTACGTTGGCTCTAACAGTCACTTTTTT
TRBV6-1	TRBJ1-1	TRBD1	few	CASDRTGWITEAFF	TGTGCCAGCGACAGGACAGGGTGGATCACTGAAGCTTTCTTT
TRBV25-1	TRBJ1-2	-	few	CASSDSGLNYGYTF	TGTGCCAGCAGTGACTCAGGGTTAAACTATGGCTACACCTTC
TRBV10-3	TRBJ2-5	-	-	CAIARDSAGTQYF	TGTGCCATCGCACGGGATTCCGCGGGGACCCAGTACTTC
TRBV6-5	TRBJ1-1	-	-	CASQWVSNTEAFF	TGTGCCAGCCAGTGGGTTAGCAACACTGAAGCTTTCTTT
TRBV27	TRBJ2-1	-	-	CASSLSQLGDNEQFF	TGTGCCAGCAGTTTATCCCAACTCGGGGACAATGAGCAGTTCTTC
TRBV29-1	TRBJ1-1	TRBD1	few	CSVENLGQGNTEAFF	TGCAGCGTTGAGAATTTGGGACAGGGAAATACTGAAGCTTTCTTT
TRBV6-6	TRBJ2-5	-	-	CASSYSTRVETQYF	TGTGCCAGCAGTTACTCTACCCGGGTGGAGACCCAGTACTTC
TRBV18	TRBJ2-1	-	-	CASSPRNPAVTNRGEFF	TGTGCCAGCTCACCACGAAACCCAGCGGTAACAAATCGGGGAGAGTTCTTC
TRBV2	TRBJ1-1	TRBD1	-	CASRATGPNTEAFF	TGTGCCAGCAGGGCGACAGGGCCCAACACTGAAGCTTTCTTT
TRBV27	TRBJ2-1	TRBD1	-	CASSPPGQGSYNEQFF	TGTGCCAGCAGTCCCCCGGGACAGGGCTCCTACAATGAGCAGTTCTTC
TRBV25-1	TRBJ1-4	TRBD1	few	CASSGTENEKLFF	TGTGCCAGCTCCGGGACAGAAAATGAAAAACTGTTTTTT
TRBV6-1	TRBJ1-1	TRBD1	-	CASRQGAVATEAFF	TGTGCCAGCAGGCAGGGGGCTGTTGCGACTGAAGCTTTCTTT
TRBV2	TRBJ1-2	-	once	CASKIPEGGSDGYTF	TGTGCCAGCAAAATCCCCGAGGGCGGATCTGATGGCTACACCTTC
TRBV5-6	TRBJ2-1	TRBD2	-	CASSVRLAGGQFF	TGTGCCAGCAGCGTAAGACTAGCGGGGGGTCAGTTCTTC
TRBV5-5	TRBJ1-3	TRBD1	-	CASSLEDRGFNTIYF	TGTGCCAGCAGCTTGGAAGACAGGGGTTTCAACACCATATATTTT
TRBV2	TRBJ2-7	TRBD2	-	CASSELPPGLADYEQYF	TGTGCCAGCAGTGAATTACCTCCGGGACTAGCCGACTACGAGCAGTACTTC
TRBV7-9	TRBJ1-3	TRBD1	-	CASSRTGFLSGNTIYF	TGTGCCAGCAGCCGGACAGGGTTTTTGTCTGGAAACACCATATATTTT
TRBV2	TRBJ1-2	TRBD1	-	CASSGGLGGSYGYTF	TGTGCCAGCAGTGGTGGGTTAGGGGGCTCGTATGGCTACACCTTC
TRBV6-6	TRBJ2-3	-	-	CASGRNTDTQYF	TGTGCCAGCGGGAGGAACACAGATACGCAGTATTTT